This TCR beta chain was sequenced in a study of blood T cells in healthy people across ages. Study-wide results and limits: Estimates drawn from one million T cells were deemed to understate diversity. Age advanced and TCR beta diversity per million T cells fell, roughly linearly.

Germline-derived CDR1 and CDR2 are DFQATT and SNEGSKA (reference sequence). This CDR3 has 14 residues. The V end was cut by 1 base, the J end by 4 bases, with 13 bases between. This clonotype appeared a single time. The antigen is undetermined. Combining a sample-barcoded 5' primer with a J-beta primer mix, a second PCR ran for about 7 to 12 cycles. TCRdb itself ran the 5' RACE reads through MiXCR, one entry per CDR3 protein. The sample contains 1.6 million or so distinct CDR3 sequences, about 31% of which appear only once. The sample taken for sequencing was blood. The sequence was obtained from a woman in her twenties or thirties in good health. The chain joins TRBV20-1 to TRBJ1-2, with D perhaps matching TRBD1 (5 bases). CDR3 coding DNA: TGCAGTGCTAGAGTGACAGCAGGGCCCTATGGCTACACCTTC. It encodes CSARVTAGPYGYTF.